This T cell receptor (beta chain) came from a study of cytomegalovirus exposure and HLA in healthy donors. General observations from the study: Associated with cytomegalovirus, according to the listing, were around 170 TCR beta chains.

Germline loops: CDR1 SGHKS, CDR2 YYEKEE (reference sequence). The germline V and J ends were trimmed by 0 bases and 4 bases, with 13 bases remaining between them. This CDR3 spans 15 amino acids. The PCR ran on 60 Vbeta and 13 Jbeta primers. The table came from immunoSEQ multiplex PCR; TCRdb's copy has only in-frame clones and leaves some out. Counted here are 90,000 to 100,000 clones, 76% occurring once; the ten biggest clones make up about 2%. To note about this clone: The antigen is unknown.

The V call is TRBV5-5, the J call TRBJ1-2; D is possibly TRBD1 (5 bases). Sequencing input: PBMCs. The sequence was collected from a man aged 35-49 years in good health and CMV-seronegative. CDR3 coding DNA: TGTGCCAGCAGCTTGGACCTCGGGACTATCTATGGCTACACCTTC. Translation: CASSLDLGTIYGYTF.